These 20 T cell receptor beta chains originate from one sample sequenced in a study of blood T cells in healthy people across ages. Primers used in a second PCR of about 6 to 11 cycles were a sample-barcoded 5' primer and a J-beta primer mix. TCRdb processed the 5' RACE reads anew with MiXCR; each CDR3 protein has one entry. The repertoire holds almost 550,000 distinct CDR3 sequences, with less than 25% as singletons. These data are also associated with another study on T cells of mothers and their children.

The sample consisted of blood. The receptor set was obtained from a boy between 10 and 17 years old in good health.

This clonotype was counted many times. This sequence joins TRBV12-3 or TRBV12-4 and TRBJ2-5, with 12 positions matching TRBD2. The last part of the DNA fits TRBJ2-1 better; the J call may be wrong. This CDR3 region has 16 residues. CDR3 residues: CASSLVLAGGPYEQFF. The DNA for the CDR3 is TGTGCCAGCAGTTTAGTGCTAGCGGGAGGGCCATATGAGCAGTTCTTC.

This clonotype was seen only a few times. The chain joins TRBV7-2 to TRBJ2-2, with 7 bases identical to TRBD1. The CDR3 consists of 16 residues. The V gene's germline CDR1 is SGHTA and CDR2 FQGNSA. V was clipped by 3 bases and J by 2 bases; unmatched bases: 6. CDR3 sequence reads: CASSFTGALNTGELFF. The CDR3 DNA sequence: TGTGCCAGCAGCTTTACAGGGGCACTCAACACCGGGGAGCTGTTTTTT.

With respect to this clonotype: Relative to the germline gene, one junction end is altered; a read error may explain this. Here the CDR3 DNA reads TGTGCCAGCAGTCCTTCCTCTGGAAACCCCATATATTTT. Protein sequence: CASSPSSGNPIYF. V and J are TRBV12-3 or TRBV12-4 and TRBJ1-3, with D hard to call. This CDR3 has 13 residues.

J is TRBJ2-1 and V is TRBV5-8, with 7 nucleotides matching TRBD2. CDR3 length: 21 amino acids. Unmatched junction bases numbered 23, after V lost 1 base and J lost 4 bases. From germline, CDR1 is SGHTS and CDR2 YDEGEE. CDR3: CASSLTSFYGGTGGFYNEQFF. The CDR3 region has the DNA TGTGCCAGCAGCTTGACATCGTTCTACGGGGGGACTGGCGGATTTTACAATGAGCAGTTCTTC.

This chain links TRBV9 with TRBJ2-3, with no clear D. This CDR3 is built from 12 residues. Trimming stripped 0 bases from V and 6 bases from J, with 5 bases between. Germline CDR1 reads SGDLS; CDR2 reads YYNGEE. The CDR3 DNA is TGTGCCAGCAGCGTAGCCCGGGATACGCAGTATTTT. Protein sequence: CASSVARDTQYF.

This clonotype appeared a few times. J is TRBJ2-5 and V is TRBV5-1; possibly TRBD2 for D (7 bases). The V end lost 1 base, the J end lost 5 bases, and 12 bases lay between the germline ends. CDR3 size: 14 residues. Germline-derived CDR1 and CDR2 are SGHRS and YFSETQ. The CDR3 DNA is TGCGCCAGCAGCTTGTGGGGGGGCATGGAGACCCAGTACTTC. Its translation is CASSLWGGMETQYF. The full variable domain, with the rest looked up from reference TRBV5-1 and TRBJ2-5, is KAGVTQTPRYLIKTRGQQVTLSCSPISGHRSVSWYQQTPGQGLQFLFEYFSETQRNKGNFPGRFSGRQFSNSRSEMNVSTLELGDSALYLCASSLWGGMETQYFGPGTRLLVL.

The chain has TRBV9 and TRBJ2-5, with 9 bases that match TRBD1. The tail of the sequence fits TRBJ2-1 better, so the J call may be wrong. The CDR3 extends over 14 amino acids. The germline V gene encodes CDR1 SGDLS and CDR2 YYNGEE. The CDR3 region is CASSAGTGNNEQFF. As DNA, the CDR3 is TGTGCCAGCAGCGCCGGGACAGGGAACAATGAGCAGTTCTTC.

The V and J genes are TRBV7-9 and TRBJ1-1, with D possibly matching TRBD1 (6 bases). Between the trimmed V and J ends, which lost 5 bases and 1 base, there was a span of 14 bases. Germline values: CDR1 SEHNR, CDR2 FQNEAQ (reference sequence). The CDR3 is made up of 15 amino acids. In nucleotides, the CDR3 is TGTGCCAGCAGCCCCAGGGGCGAGAGGAACACTGAAGCTTTCTTT. This encodes CASSPRGERNTEAFF.

V and J are TRBV7-3 and TRBJ1-3; D remains unclear. The CDR3 loop spans 13 amino acids. CDR1 and CDR2 (germline): SGHTA, FQGTGA. Trimming shortened V by 3 bases and J by 3 bases, and 6 bases separated the two germline ends. CDR3 in amino acids: CASSFNFGNTIYF. The CDR3 nucleotides read TGTGCCAGCAGCTTTAACTTTGGAAACACCATATATTTT.

This clonotype was observed many times. This rearrangement joins TRBV10-3 to TRBJ2-7, with TRBD1 matching 11 bases. The ends lost 10 bases at V and 5 bases at J; junction bases unmatched: 7. This CDR3 region has 13 residues. The V gene's germline CDR1 is ENHRY and CDR2 SYGVKD. The CDR3 protein is CATRGQGGHEQYF. As DNA, the CDR3 is TGTGCCACCAGGGGACAGGGGGGCCACGAGCAGTACTTC.

V is TRBV7-8 and J is TRBJ2-5, with a possible D match to TRBD1 (6 bases). The end of the DNA fits TRBJ2-7 better, so the J call may be wrong. The CDR3 is 16 residues long. In germline, CDR1 is SGHVS, CDR2 FQNEAQ. Here the CDR3 reads CASSLGTSGAAYEQYF. The CDR3 DNA follows: TGTGCCAGCAGCTTAGGTACCTCAGGGGCAGCCTACGAGCAGTACTTC.

This chain links TRBV4-3 with TRBJ2-7; 7 bases agree with TRBD1. J was trimmed by 7 bases and V by 1 base; bases with no gene match: 10. This CDR3 is 15 amino acids long. Germline V lookup: CDR1 LGHNA, CDR2 YSLEER. The DNA for the CDR3 is TGCGCCAGCAGCCAAGTAAGGGGGCTAGGAAGGGAGCAGTACTTC. This sequence encodes CASSQVRGLGREQYF.

This clonotype was recorded many times. Here the CDR3 reads CSAGQRQETQYF. The CDR3 region has the DNA TGCAGCGCCGGACAGCGCCAAGAGACCCAGTACTTC. The chain couples TRBV29-1 to TRBJ2-5, with D possibly TRBD1 on 6 matching bases. The V end was cut by 7 bases, the J end by 1 base, with 10 bases between. Germline V gene sequence: CDR1 SQVTM, CDR2 ANQGSEA. The CDR3 consists of 12 residues.

This clonotype showed up just a few times. The V and J genes are TRBV19 and TRBJ2-5; 12 bases are a match to TRBD1. Germline CDR1 and CDR2: LNHDA and SQIVND (reference sequence). This CDR3 has 15 residues. The trim removed 4 bases at V and 4 bases at J, leaving 4 bases unmatched. Written as DNA, the CDR3 is TGTGCCAGTAGTACTCCGGGACAGGGGGCAGAGACCCAGTACTTC. As protein: CASSTPGQGAETQYF.

This chain uses TRBV20-1 with TRBJ2-3, with D maybe TRBD2 (6 bases). Germline V lookup: CDR1 DFQATT, CDR2 SNEGSKA (reference sequence). Trimming took 2 bases from V and 5 from J, leaving 14 bases between them. The CDR3 runs 14 residues. The CDR3 sequence: CSARSGTHVDTQYF. In DNA, the CDR3 is TGCAGTGCTAGATCTGGGACTCACGTAGATACGCAGTATTTT.

The table lists this clonotype with a few counts. The genes are TRBV10-3 and TRBJ2-5; 8 bases map to TRBD1. TRBJ2-7 explains the end of the DNA better; the J call may be wrong. CDR1 is ENHRY, CDR2 SYGVKD, per germline. CDR3 length: 14 amino acids. The CDR3 bases are TGTGCCATCAGCGGACAGGGAAACGTCTACGAGCAGTACTTC. Amino acids: CAISGQGNVYEQYF.

The chain joins TRBV28 to TRBJ2-6, with D perhaps matching TRBD1 or TRBD2 (6 bases each). In germline, CDR1 is MDHEN, CDR2 SYDVKM. CDR3 length: 14 residues. V shed 8 bases and J shed 2 bases, with 10 bases lying between them. The CDR3 loop reads CASEGGTGANVLTF. The CDR3 DNA is TGTGCCAGCGAGGGGGGAACTGGGGCCAACGTCCTGACTTTC.

The chain uses TRBV5-1 and TRBJ2-7; D is unclear. V was trimmed by 0 bases and J by 0 bases, leaving 4 bases between them. The germline V gene encodes CDR1 SGHRS and CDR2 YFSETQ. The CDR3 runs to 13 residues. The CDR3 spells CASSLDGSYEQYV. The CDR3 DNA reads TGCGCCAGCAGCTTGGATGGCTCCTACGAGCAGTACGTC.

CDR3 bases: TGTGCCAGCAGCTTAGCTTACAGGGGCAATCAGCCCCAGCATTTT. Its translation: CASSLAYRGNQPQHF. The V gene is TRBV7-9, the J gene TRBJ1-5; D possibly corresponds to TRBD1 (6 bases). This CDR3 comprises 15 residues. The germline gives CDR1 SEHNR, CDR2 FQNEAQ (reference sequence). The germline V and J ends were trimmed by 0 bases and 2 bases, with 8 bases remaining between them.

This clonotype was seen only a few times. The genes are TRBV18 and TRBJ2-5, with TRBD2 matching over 7 bases. Germline trimming cut 4 bases from V and 3 bases from J; bases unmatched to any gene: 14. The CDR3 contains 17 residues. The germline gives CDR1 KGHSH, CDR2 LQKENI. This CDR3 reads CASSRPWAGEGEETQYF. In DNA form, the CDR3 reads TGTGCCAGCTCACGTCCGTGGGCGGGAGAGGGAGAAGAGACCCAGTACTTC.